A selection of T cell receptor beta chains follows, all from one sample in a study of blood T cell repertoires in COVID-19. Data came from immunoSEQ multiplex PCR; TCRdb stores just in-frame clones and leaves some out. This sample has about 93,000 clones, with roughly 90% found just once. The sequenced sample consisted of peripheral blood. All receptors come from a man in his sixties with COVID-19, enrolled during active disease. CDR3s include the opening cysteine and the closing phenylalanine or tryptophan. D genes are given only for firm matches. A clone size is listed for some rows: how often the clone was seen (once, few, many), or a class if it is expanded.

clone_size j_call d_call v_call cdr3_aa cdr3_nt
once TRBJ2-5 . TRBV5-1 CASSWTEQETQYF TGCGCCAGCAGCTGGACAGAACAAGAGACCCAGTACTTC
. TRBJ2-5 TRBD2 TRBV6-5 CASRAGVPEGTQYF TGTGCCAGCAGAGCGGGAGTACCAGAAGGGACCCAGTACTTC
. TRBJ2-7 TRBD2 TRBV10-3 CAISESPGLAGVRYEQYF TGTGCCATCAGTGAGTCTCCGGGACTAGCGGGAGTTCGGTACGAGCAGTACTTC
. TRBJ2-5 TRBD1 TRBV7-9 CASSFGGGQGRETQYF TGTGCCAGCAGCTTCGGAGGGGGACAGGGAAGAGAGACCCAGTACTTC
once TRBJ1-1 TRBD1 TRBV6-5 CASSPDRGSTEAFF TGTGCCAGCAGTCCCGACAGGGGGAGCACTGAAGCTTTCTTT
. TRBJ1-1 . TRBV7-6 CASSRSRVNTEAFF TGTGCCAGCAGCCGTTCGAGAGTAAACACTGAAGCTTTCTTT
. TRBJ1-1 . TRBV5-1 CASSLSRGDWDTEAFF TGCGCCAGCAGCTTGAGTCGGGGGGACTGGGACACTGAAGCTTTCTTT
once TRBJ2-5 TRBD2 TRBV5-1 CASSFSSGQETQYF TGCGCCAGCAGCTTCTCTAGCGGTCAAGAGACCCAGTACTTC
few TRBJ1-5 . TRBV6-4 CASSDSRGKVNQPQHF TGTGCCAGCAGTGACTCAAGAGGGAAGGTCAATCAGCCCCAGCATTTT
. TRBJ2-3 TRBD1 TRBV5-1 CASSSGTGVSTDTQYF TGCGCCAGCAGCTCCGGGACAGGGGTGAGCACAGATACGCAGTATTTT
. TRBJ2-2 TRBD2 TRBV19 CASSITSGVEGELFF TGTGCCAGTAGTATAACTAGCGGGGTAGAGGGGGAGCTGTTTTTT
. TRBJ1-1 TRBD1 TRBV7-9 CASSGTGITTEAFF TGTGCCAGCAGCGGGACAGGGATAACCACTGAAGCTTTCTTT
. TRBJ1-1 . TRBV5-5 CASEAGPNTEAFF TGTGCCTCCGAGGCGGGACCCAACACTGAAGCTTTCTTT
. TRBJ2-7 TRBD2 TRBV18 CASSPGSGRVGYEQYF TGTGCCAGCTCACCAGGGAGCGGGAGAGTAGGCTACGAGCAGTACTTC
. TRBJ2-3 . TRBV7-7 CASSAFGLNADTQYF TGTGCCAGCAGCGCCTTTGGGCTAAACGCAGATACGCAGTATTTT
. TRBJ2-7 . TRBV4-1 CASSHPRAGLSYEQYF TGCGCCAGCAGCCACCCCCGAGCGGGCCTCTCCTACGAGCAGTACTTC
once TRBJ2-5 TRBD2 TRBV30 CAWSAGTSGRAGETQYF TGTGCCTGGAGTGCCGGCACTAGCGGGAGGGCGGGGGAGACCCAGTACTTC
. TRBJ2-5 TRBD1 TRBV9 CASSAGTGGEVETQYF TGTGCCAGCAGCGCTGGGACAGGGGGTGAGGTGGAGACCCAGTACTTC
. TRBJ1-2 . TRBV3-1/TRBV3-2 CASSHGSNYGYTF TGTGCCAGCAGCCACGGGAGCAACTATGGCTACACCTTC
. TRBJ1-2 . TRBV11-2 CASSLDPPGNDGYTF TGTGCCAGCAGCTTAGATCCCCCAGGGAATGATGGCTACACCTTC
. TRBJ2-7 TRBD2 TRBV7-6 CASSTGLAGTEQYF TGTGCCAGCAGCACGGGACTAGCGGGCACCGAGCAGTACTTC
. TRBJ2-2 . TRBV5-1 CASRKVGSNTGELFF TGCGCCAGCAGGAAAGTCGGGTCGAACACCGGGGAGCTGTTTTTT
once TRBJ1-1 . TRBV7-6 CASSLRTGEAFF TGTGCCAGCAGCTTACGTACAGGTGAAGCTTTCTTT
once TRBJ1-1 . TRBV18 CASSPQSENTEAFF TGTGCCAGCTCACCACAATCAGAAAACACTGAAGCTTTCTTT
. TRBJ1-4 . TRBV19 CASSIDATTEKLFF TGTGCCAGTAGTATAGACGCGACAACTGAAAAACTGTTTTTT
. TRBJ2-2 TRBD1 TRBV24-1 CATSDQTGANTGELFF TGTGCCACCAGTGATCAGACAGGGGCGAACACCGGGGAGCTGTTTTTT
. TRBJ1-4 TRBD1 TRBV11-2 CASSFGQGHNEKLFF TGTGCCAGCAGCTTCGGACAGGGTCATAATGAAAAACTGTTTTTT
. TRBJ1-4 TRBD1 TRBV15 CATSEDRVTNEKLFF TGTGCCACCAGCGAAGACAGGGTCACTAATGAAAAACTGTTTTTT
. TRBJ1-5 TRBD1 TRBV5-6 CASSPGTGEVQPQHF TGTGCCAGCAGCCCCGGGACAGGGGAGGTTCAGCCCCAGCATTTT
. TRBJ2-2 TRBD2 TRBV28 CASSLTSGNTGELFF TGTGCCAGCAGTTTGACTAGCGGAAACACCGGGGAGCTGTTTTTT
once TRBJ1-4 TRBD1 TRBV24-1 CATSEPGTGEKLFF TGTGCCACCAGTGAGCCCGGGACAGGAGAAAAACTGTTTTTT
. TRBJ1-1 TRBD1 TRBV7-8 CASSFPRGVGTEAFF TGTGCCAGCAGCTTTCCCAGGGGGGTAGGCACTGAAGCTTTCTTT
. TRBJ2-2 TRBD2 TRBV3-1/TRBV3-2 CASSQGSGSAGELFF TGTGCCAGCAGCCAAGGTAGCGGGAGCGCCGGGGAGCTGTTTTTT
. TRBJ1-1 . TRBV9 CASSAGQANTEAFF TGTGCCAGCAGCGCAGGGCAGGCGAACACTGAAGCTTTCTTT
. TRBJ2-1 TRBD2 TRBV5-1 CASSLLAGGDNEQFF TGCGCCAGCAGCCTCCTAGCGGGAGGGGACAATGAGCAGTTCTTC
. TRBJ2-1 TRBD2 TRBV10-3 CAISVAGGASYNEQFF TGTGCCATCAGTGTGGCGGGAGGGGCATCCTACAATGAGCAGTTCTTC
. TRBJ2-3 . TRBV3-1/TRBV3-2 CASSQTQGTQYF TGTGCCAGCAGCCAAACCCAGGGGACGCAGTATTTT
. TRBJ2-2 TRBD2 TRBV7-8 CASSLVGRGASGELFF TGTGCCAGCAGCTTAGTGGGGAGGGGCGCGTCCGGGGAGCTGTTTTTT
. TRBJ1-4 . TRBV21-1 CASIQPEDDRFNEKLFF TGTGCCAGCATCCAACCCGAGGATGACAGATTTAATGAAAAACTGTTTTTT
. TRBJ2-5 TRBD1 TRBV10-1 CASSDSGTGESETQYF TGCGCCAGCAGTGATTCCGGGACAGGGGAATCGGAGACCCAGTACTTC
once TRBJ1-5 . TRBV6-5 CASSYSGGSNQPQHF TGTGCCAGCAGTTACTCAGGGGGTAGCAATCAGCCCCAGCATTTT
few TRBJ2-1 . TRBV11-2 CASSLDPVSSYNEQFF TGTGCCAGCAGCTTAGATCCCGTTAGCTCCTACAATGAGCAGTTCTTC
. TRBJ1-5 TRBD1 TRBV3-1/TRBV3-2 CASSRGQGANQPQHF TGTGCCAGCAGCCGAGGACAGGGGGCAAATCAGCCCCAGCATTTT
. TRBJ1-2 TRBD1 TRBV10-3 CAISDRGGREYGYTF TGTGCCATCAGTGACCGAGGGGGCAGGGAATATGGCTACACCTTC